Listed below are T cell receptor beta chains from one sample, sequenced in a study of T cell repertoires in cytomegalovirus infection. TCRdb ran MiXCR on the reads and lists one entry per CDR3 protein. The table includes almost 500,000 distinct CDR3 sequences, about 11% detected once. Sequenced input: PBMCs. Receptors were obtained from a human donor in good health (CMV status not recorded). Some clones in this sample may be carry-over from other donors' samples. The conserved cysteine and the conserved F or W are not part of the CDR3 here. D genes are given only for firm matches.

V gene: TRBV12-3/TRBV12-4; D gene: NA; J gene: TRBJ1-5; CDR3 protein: ASRRGGNQPQH
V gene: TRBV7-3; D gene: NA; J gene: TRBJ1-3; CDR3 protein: ASSSSSPGPGNTIY
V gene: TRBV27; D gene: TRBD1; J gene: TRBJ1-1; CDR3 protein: ASRDRGRNTEAF
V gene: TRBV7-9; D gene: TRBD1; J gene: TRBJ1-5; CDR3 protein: ASSLLGTGDQPQH
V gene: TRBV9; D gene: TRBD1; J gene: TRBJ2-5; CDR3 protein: ASSSLQGSETQY
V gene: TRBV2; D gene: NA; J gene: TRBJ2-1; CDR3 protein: ASSSRFLDYNEQF
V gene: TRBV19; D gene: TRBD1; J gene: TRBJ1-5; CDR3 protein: ASSGQGVQPQH
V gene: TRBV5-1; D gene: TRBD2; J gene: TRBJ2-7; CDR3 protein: ASSLREGDHEQY
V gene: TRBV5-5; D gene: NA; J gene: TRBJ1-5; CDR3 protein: ASSLQGGPSQPQH
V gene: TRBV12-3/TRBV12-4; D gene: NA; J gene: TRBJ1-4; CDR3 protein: ASSPSGGNEKLF
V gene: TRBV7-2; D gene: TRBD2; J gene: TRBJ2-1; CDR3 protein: ASSPTSGTYNEQF
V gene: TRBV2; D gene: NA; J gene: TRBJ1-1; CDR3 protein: ASSFRTDTEAF
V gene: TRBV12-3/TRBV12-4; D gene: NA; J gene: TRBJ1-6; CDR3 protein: ASSLKGNYSPLH
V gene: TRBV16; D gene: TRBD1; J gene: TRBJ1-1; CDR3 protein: ASTQGGGRTEAF
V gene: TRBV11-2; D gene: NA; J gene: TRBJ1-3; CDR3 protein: ASSFTGLSGNTIY
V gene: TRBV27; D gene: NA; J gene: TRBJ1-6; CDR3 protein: ASSLAVYSPLH
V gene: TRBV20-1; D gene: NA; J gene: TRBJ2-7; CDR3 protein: SAPGQGGEQY